This entry lists 28 T cell receptor beta chains sequenced from one sample in a study of shared clonotypes between healthy human individuals. The data were produced by immunoSEQ multiplex PCR, yet TCRdb's version contains in-frame clones alone and is incomplete. The profile shows millions of clones, 85% to 95% of them singletons. Sequenced: naive CD4+ T cells sorted from blood. Subset reported: CD45RA+ positively selected. The receptor set was obtained from a man between 18 and 35 years old in good health.

This rearrangement joins TRBV10-3 to TRBJ2-7; 7 bases align to TRBD1. The germline V gene has CDR1 ENHRY and CDR2 SYGVKD. V dropped 6 bases and J dropped 3; count of bases not matched to a gene: 5. There are 13 residues in the CDR3. The CDR3 here is CAIRDRPSYEQYF. The CDR3 DNA reads TGTGCCATCAGGGACAGGCCGAGCTACGAGCAGTACTTC.

This clone has only a few counts. The gene calls are TRBV2 and TRBJ1-2; the D is unclear. CDR1 and CDR2 from the germline V gene are SNHLY and FYNNEI. The CDR3 extends over 13 amino acids. V was clipped by 3 bases and J by 2 bases, with 7 bases between them. DNA of the CDR3: TGTGCCAGCAGTGACAGTACGAACTATGGCTACACCTTC. Protein sequence: CASSDSTNYGYTF.

The chain combines TRBV2 with TRBJ2-5; 9 positions match TRBD2. The CDR3 contains 15 residues. The trim removed 10 bases at V and 4 bases at J, leaving 13 bases unmatched. CDR1 and CDR2 (germline): SNHLY, FYNNEI. CDR3: CATRGASGEGETQYF. The CDR3 DNA sequence: TGTGCCACCAGAGGGGCTAGCGGGGAAGGAGAGACCCAGTACTTC.

As to this clone: This CDR3 is also generated by other DNA sequences in the sample. The rearrangement links TRBV6-6 to TRBJ1-2; TRBD1 agrees at 8 bases. V shed 0 bases, J shed 8 bases, and the junction held 5 bases outside the gene matches. Germline assignment: CDR1 MNHNY and CDR2 SVGAGI (reference sequence). The CDR3 sequence is 14 residues long. CDR3 region: CASSYSQGAGGYTF. CDR3 coding DNA: TGTGCCAGCAGTTACTCTCAGGGGGCGGGCGGCTACACCTTC.

This chain uses TRBV6-6 with TRBJ2-7, with 10 bases lining up with TRBD1. Germline V gene data show CDR1 as MNHNY and CDR2 as SVGAGI (reference sequence). The CDR3 sequence is 16 residues long. Trimming removed 6 bases from V and 3 bases from J; junction bases left unmatched: 11. The CDR3 region has the DNA TGTGCCAGCAGCCCCGGACAGGGGGTAGTCATCTACGAGCAGTACTTC. Amino acid sequence: CASSPGQGVVIYEQYF.

The chain uses TRBV19 and TRBJ1-1; 7 nucleotides agree with TRBD1. CDR3 size: 15 residues. Germline V lookup: CDR1 LNHDA, CDR2 SQIVND (reference sequence). Trimming took 8 bases from V and 0 from J; bases not matched to a gene: 9. The CDR3 loop is CASSRGDAMNTEAFF. The CDR3, as DNA: TGTGCCAGTTCCAGGGGGGACGCCATGAACACTGAAGCTTTCTTT.

The rearrangement uses TRBV2 and TRBJ1-6; D is undetermined. V shed 5 bases and J shed 3 bases, with 14 bases lying between them. Germline loops: CDR1 SNHLY, CDR2 FYNNEI. This CDR3 is built from 16 residues. Here the CDR3 reads CASSTDGISYNSPLHF. CDR3 sequence (DNA): TGTGCCAGCAGTACGGACGGAATAAGCTATAATTCACCCCTCCACTTT.

The gene calls are TRBV10-3 and TRBJ2-1; 7 positions agree with TRBD1. Germline loops: CDR1 ENHRY, CDR2 SYGVKD. V gave up 7 bases and J gave up 4 bases; unmatched junction bases: 7. The CDR3 consists of 14 residues. CDR3 in amino acids: CAITPGQRYNEQFF. CDR3 bases: TGTGCCATCACCCCGGGACAGAGATACAATGAGCAGTTCTTC.

This chain uses TRBV6-5 with TRBJ2-6, with D hard to call. Deletions cut 0 bases from V and 1 base from J, with 7 bases between. This CDR3 region has 16 residues. Germline loops: CDR1 MNHEY, CDR2 SVGAGI. The CDR3: CASSYSAASGANVLTF. CDR3 DNA sequence: TGTGCCAGCAGTTACTCCGCGGCTTCTGGGGCCAACGTCCTGACTTTC.

The chain recombines TRBV5-1 with TRBJ2-1, with 8 bases lining up with TRBD1. The V and J ends lost 4 bases and 7 bases, in that order; junction bases with no gene match: 7. The CDR3 extends over 14 amino acids. In germline, CDR1 is SGHRS, CDR2 YFSETQ. The CDR3 protein is CASSRDRWVNEQFF. The DNA for the CDR3 is TGCGCCAGCAGCAGGGACAGGTGGGTGAATGAGCAGTTCTTC.

V gene TRBV18 combines with J gene TRBJ2-6; D is possibly TRBD2 (6 bases). In germline, CDR1 is KGHSH, CDR2 LQKENI. The CDR3 contains 14 residues. V lost 3 bases and J lost 4, with 7 bases in between. This CDR3 is CASSPGGGANVLTF. CDR3 nucleotides: TGTGCCAGCTCACCGGGAGGAGGGGCCAACGTCCTGACTTTC.

The sample holds a few counts of this clone. An end of the junction differs from the germline gene, which may be a read error. The chain links TRBV7-9 to TRBJ2-2; D unresolved. CDR1 is SEHNR, CDR2 FQNEAQ, per germline (reference sequence). The CDR3 covers 15 residues. The CDR3: CANSLVQTNTGELFF. Here the CDR3 DNA reads TGTGCCAACAGCTTAGTACAGACGAACACCGGGGAGCTGTTTTTT. The full variable domain, rest sourced from reference TRBV7-9 and TRBJ2-2, is DTGVSQNPRHKITKRGQNVTFRCDPISEHNRLYWYRQTLGQGPEFLTYFQNEAQLEKSRLLSDRFSAERPKGSFSTLEIQRTEQGDSAMYLCANSLVQTNTGELFFGEGSRLTVL.

V gene TRBV11-2 combines with J gene TRBJ2-1, with D hard to call. The CDR3 totals 15 residues. Trimming removed 6 bases from V and 4 bases from J, with 16 bases in between. Germline values: CDR1 SGHAT, CDR2 FQNNGV. In DNA, the CDR3 is TGTGCCAGCAGATCACCCGGGCTACGATACAATGAGCAGTTCTTC. Amino acids: CASRSPGLRYNEQFF.

The chain links TRBV18 to TRBJ1-6, with D unclear. V lost 3 bases to trimming and J lost 4 bases, with 10 bases between them. There are 15 residues in the CDR3. CDR1 and CDR2 from the germline V gene are KGHSH and LQKENI. CDR3 sequence reads: CASSPFADYNSPLHF. The CDR3 nucleotides read TGTGCCAGCTCACCTTTTGCGGATTATAATTCACCCCTCCACTTT.

The chain links TRBV4-3 to TRBJ2-3, with D possibly TRBD2 on 6 matching bases. The CDR3 is 14 amino acids. CDR1 and CDR2 (germline): LGHNA, YSLEER. Trimming removed 3 bases at V and 3 bases at J, with 10 bases between. In DNA, the CDR3 is TGCGCCAGCAGCCACACTAGCTTAACAGATACGCAGTATTTT. Protein: CASSHTSLTDTQYF.

The count of this clone is one. For the CDR3, the DNA is TGTGCCAGCAGTGAGGGGACTAGCGGGAGTGGGACCCAGTACTTC. Protein sequence: CASSEGTSGSGTQYF. The V call is TRBV6-1, the J call TRBJ2-5, with TRBD2 matching 14 bases. The germline V gene encodes CDR1 MNHNS and CDR2 SASEGT. V shed 3 bases, J shed 7 bases, and the junction held 4 bases outside the gene matches. The CDR3 contains 15 residues.

This chain uses TRBV11-2 with TRBJ2-5; D possibly corresponds to TRBD2 (7 bases). The CDR3 covers 17 residues. Between the trimmed V and J ends, which lost 5 bases and 1 base, there was a span of 20 bases. Germline V lookup: CDR1 SGHAT, CDR2 FQNNGV. The CDR3 sequence: CASSPLRGGDPQETQYF. CDR3 bases: TGTGCCAGCAGCCCCCTAAGGGGGGGGGACCCCCAAGAGACCCAGTACTTC.

A remark on this clone: At one boundary the junction diverges from the germline segment, which might be a read error. The chain recombines TRBV7-7 with TRBJ2-3, with 14 bases aligning to TRBD2. Germline CDR1 SSHAT, CDR2 FNYEAQ (reference sequence). The CDR3 loop spans 17 amino acids. Here the CDR3 DNA reads TGTGCTAGCAGCGAAAATGGACTAGCGGGGGGAACAGATACGCAGTATTTT. Its translation is CASSENGLAGGTDTQYF. The full variable domain, rest sourced from reference TRBV7-7 and TRBJ2-3, is GAGVSQSPRYKVTKRGQDVTLRCDPISSHATLYWYQQALGQGPEFLTYFNYEAQPDKSGLPSDRFSAERPEGSISTLTIQRTEQRDSAMYRCASSENGLAGGTDTQYFGPGTRLTVL.

This clone was seen a few times. The rearrangement joins TRBV28 to TRBJ2-7; D not resolved. There are 12 residues in the CDR3. Trimming removed 7 bases from V and 5 bases from J, with 12 bases in between. Germline CDR1 MDHEN, CDR2 SYDVKM. CDR3 DNA: TGTGCCAGCACCCCCAACGTTCACGAGCAGTACTTC. It translates to CASTPNVHEQYF. Full variable domain (remainder filled in from reference TRBV28 and TRBJ2-7): DVKVTQSSRYLVKRTGEKVFLECVQDMDHENMFWYRQDPGLGLRLIYFSYDVKMKEKGDIPEGYSVSREKKERFSLILESASTNQTSMYLCASTPNVHEQYFGPGTRLTVT.

The chain carries TRBV6-5 and TRBJ2-7, with 9 positions matching TRBD1. Unmatched junction bases numbered 5, after V lost 5 bases and J lost 3 bases. The CDR3 runs 14 residues. From germline, CDR1 is MNHEY and CDR2 SVGAGI. The CDR3 DNA is TGTGCCAGCAGTCACCCGGACAGGGGCTACGAGCAGTACTTC. This codes for CASSHPDRGYEQYF.

V is TRBV27 and J is TRBJ1-6, with TRBD1 as a possible D gene (6 bases). Per the germline V gene, CDR1 is MNHEY and CDR2 is SMNVEV (reference sequence). The CDR3 consists of 16 residues. V gave up 0 bases and J gave up 7 bases, with 13 bases separating them. CDR3 DNA: TGTGCCAGCAGTTTATCCCCGGGGGCAGAGAATTCACCCCTCCACTTT. As protein: CASSLSPGAENSPLHF.

The chain is built from TRBV29-1 and TRBJ2-1; D might be TRBD2 (6 bases). This CDR3 is 14 amino acids long. V lost 8 bases and J 4 bases, leaving 18 bases between the germline ends. Germline CDR1 and CDR2: SQVTM and ANQGSEA. In DNA form, the CDR3 reads TGCAGCTTTGCGGGACTCCGCGGATACAATGAGCAGTTCTTC. This translates into CSFAGLRGYNEQFF.

The chain is built from TRBV6-5 and TRBJ2-1; 11 bases are a match to TRBD2. With V trimmed by 1 base and J by 8 bases, 7 bases remained unmatched. Germline values: CDR1 MNHEY, CDR2 SVGAGI. The CDR3 length is 16 residues. The CDR3 sequence is CASSYLAGGPSDEQFF. The CDR3 region has the DNA TGTGCCAGCAGTTACTTAGCGGGAGGGCCCTCGGATGAGCAGTTCTTC.

CDR3 amino acids: CASSQGRTPGEQFF. CDR3 DNA: TGCGCCAGCAGCCAAGGCCGGACTCCGGGTGAGCAGTTCTTC. The J gene is TRBJ2-1, the V gene TRBV4-3; tentatively, D is TRBD2 (5 bases). The germline V and J ends were trimmed by 1 base and 9 bases, with 13 bases remaining between them. CDR1 is LGHNA and CDR2 is YSLEER in the germline V gene. This CDR3 contains 14 residues.

The chain employs TRBV28 and TRBJ1-5; D is possibly TRBD1 (5 bases). The CDR3 spans 18 residues. Looked up from germline, CDR1 is MDHEN and CDR2 is SYDVKM. Trimming pared 4 bases from V and 0 bases from J, leaving 19 bases between. CDR3 residues: CASSSPGRGGYSNQPQHF. CDR3 in DNA: TGTGCCAGCAGTTCCCCGGGTCGGGGGGGTTATAGCAATCAGCCCCAGCATTTT. Together with reference TRBV28 and TRBJ1-5, the CDR3 gives the full variable domain: DVKVTQSSRYLVKRTGEKVFLECVQDMDHENMFWYRQDPGLGLRLIYFSYDVKMKEKGDIPEGYSVSREKKERFSLILESASTNQTSMYLCASSSPGRGGYSNQPQHFGDGTRLSIL.

This clone was counted once. Other DNA variants within this sample encode the same CDR3. The chain links TRBV10-1 to TRBJ2-3; 9 bases map to TRBD2. The J segment lost 0 bases and the V segment lost 0 bases, leaving 7 bases of the junction unmatched. Germline values: CDR1 WNHNN, CDR2 SYGVQD (reference sequence). The CDR3 runs to 18 residues. CDR3 coding DNA: TGCGCCAGCAGTGAGTCAGTGGGTCTAGCGGGGAGCACAGATACGCAGTATTTT. Amino acid sequence: CASSESVGLAGSTDTQYF.

This chain links TRBV7-9 with TRBJ1-2; 11 nucleotides line up with TRBD1. Germline values: CDR1 SEHNR, CDR2 FQNEAQ (reference sequence). The CDR3 consists of 19 residues. The V gene end was trimmed by 1 base and the J gene end by 0 bases; junction bases not matched to a gene: 10. For the CDR3, the DNA is TGTGCCAGCAGCTTAGGTTCGGGACAGGGGGTATGGTCTAACTATGGCTACACCTTC. Translation gives CASSLGSGQGVWSNYGYTF.

The chain has TRBV15 and TRBJ1-5; D gene uncertain. The CDR3 spans 15 residues. V dropped 1 base and J dropped 0 bases, with 7 bases sitting between them. Germline V CDR1 and CDR2: LNHNV, YYDKDF (reference sequence). The DNA for the CDR3 is TGTGCCACCAGCAGAGGAGGGCCTAGCAATCAGCCCCAGCATTTT. It codes for CATSRGGPSNQPQHF.